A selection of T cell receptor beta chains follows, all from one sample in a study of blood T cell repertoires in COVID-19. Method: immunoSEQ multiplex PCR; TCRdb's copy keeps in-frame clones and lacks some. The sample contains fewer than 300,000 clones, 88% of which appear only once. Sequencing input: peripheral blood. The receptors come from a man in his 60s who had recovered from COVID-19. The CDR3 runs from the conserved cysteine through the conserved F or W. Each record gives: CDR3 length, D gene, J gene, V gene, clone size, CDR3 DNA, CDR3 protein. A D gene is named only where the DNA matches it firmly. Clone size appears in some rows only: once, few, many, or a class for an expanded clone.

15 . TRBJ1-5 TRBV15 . TGTGCCACCAGCAGAGACAGGGTAGACAATCAGCCCCAGCATTTT CATSRDRVDNQPQHF
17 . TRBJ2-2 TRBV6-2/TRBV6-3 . TGTGCCAGCAGCGCCCTCAGTGGAGGCCGTAGGACCGGGGAGCTGTTTTTT CASSALSGGRRTGELFF
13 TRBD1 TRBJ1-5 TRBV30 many TGTGCCTGGTCGACAGGGTCCAATCAGCCCCAGCATTTT CAWSTGSNQPQHF
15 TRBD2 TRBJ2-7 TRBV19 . TGTGCCAGTAGTCCTTTGACTAGCGGCATGAGCGAGCAGTACTTC CASSPLTSGMSEQYF
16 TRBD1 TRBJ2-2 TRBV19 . TGTGCCAGCCTCGACAGGGAAAGGCTTAACACCGGGGAGCTGTTTTTT CASLDRERLNTGELFF
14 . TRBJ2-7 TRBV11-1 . TGTGCCAGCAGCTTAGGACAGGTTCCCTACGAGCAGTACTTC CASSLGQVPYEQYF
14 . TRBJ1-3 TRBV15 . TGTGCCACCAGAACGGGGGGGGCTGGAAACACCATATATTTT CATRTGGAGNTIYF
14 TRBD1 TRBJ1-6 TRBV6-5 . TGTGCCAGCAGCCTGGACAGGGAGAGGTCACCCCTCCACTTT CASSLDRERSPLHF
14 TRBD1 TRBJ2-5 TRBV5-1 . TGCGCCAGCAGCTTCGGGACAGGGTCGGAGACCCAGTACTTC CASSFGTGSETQYF
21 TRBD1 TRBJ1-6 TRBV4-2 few TGTGCCAGCAGCCAAGTGGACCGGGACAGAGGGCTTGAAGTTCTAAATTCACCCCTCCACTTT CASSQVDRDRGLEVLNSPLHF
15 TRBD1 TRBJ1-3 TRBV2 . TGTGCCAGACAGACAGGGGCCGACTCTGGAAACACCATATATTTT CARQTGADSGNTIYF
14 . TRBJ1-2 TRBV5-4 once TGTGCCAGCAGCTTGGTAGGGGGGGGCGATGGCTACACCTTC CASSLVGGGDGYTF
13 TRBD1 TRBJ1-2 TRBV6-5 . TGTGCCAGCAGTCTTACAGGGGGCATAGGCTACACCTTC CASSLTGGIGYTF
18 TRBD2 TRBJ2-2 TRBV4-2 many TGTGCCAGCAGCCAAGAGGACTTAAGCGGGGAAGTTACCGGGGAGCTGTTTTTT CASSQEDLSGEVTGELFF
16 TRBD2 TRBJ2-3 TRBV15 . TGTGCCACCAGCAGAGATCTAGCGGGGGGCGCAGATACGCAGTATTTT CATSRDLAGGADTQYF
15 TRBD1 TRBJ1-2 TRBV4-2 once TGTGCCAGCAGCCAAGTTAGGGGGCTAGACTATGGCTACACCTTC CASSQVRGLDYGYTF
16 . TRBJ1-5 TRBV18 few TGTGCCAGCTCACTAAAACCGGGTCAGACCAATCAGCCCCAGCATTTT CASSLKPGQTNQPQHF
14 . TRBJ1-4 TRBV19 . TGTGCCAGTACCCTAGGGCGGGGAGGCGAAAAACTGTTTTTT CASTLGRGGEKLFF
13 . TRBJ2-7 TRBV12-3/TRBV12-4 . TGTGCCAGCAGTTTGAACAGTAGAAACGAGCAGTACTTC CASSLNSRNEQYF
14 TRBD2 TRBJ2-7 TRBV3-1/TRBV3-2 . TGTGCCAGCAGCCAAGTGGCGGGGGGCTACGAGCAGTACTTC CASSQVAGGYEQYF
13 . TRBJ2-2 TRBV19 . TGTGCCAGTAGTATAATGGCTCCCGGGGAGCTGTTTTTT CASSIMAPGELFF
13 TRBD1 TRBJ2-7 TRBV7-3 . TGTGCCAGCAGCTTAGGCAGGGGGAGCGAGCAGTACTTC CASSLGRGSEQYF
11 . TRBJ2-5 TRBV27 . TGTGCCAGCTCGAGAGGTGGAACCCAGTACTTC CASSRGGTQYF
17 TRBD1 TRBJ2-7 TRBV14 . TGTGCCAGCAGCCAAGGCGCCCGGGGACAGGGACGCGCCGAGCAGTACTTC CASSQGARGQGRAEQYF
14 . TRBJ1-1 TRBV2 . TGTGCCAGCAGTTCACGACAGGAAAACACTGAAGCTTTCTTT CASSSRQENTEAFF
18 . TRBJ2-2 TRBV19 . TGTGCCAGTAGTATAATGCGGGGCCAATCCTCGAACACCGGGGAGCTGTTTTTT CASSIMRGQSSNTGELFF
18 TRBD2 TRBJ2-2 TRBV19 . TGTGCCAGTAGTGCCCGACTAGCGGGGGGGCGTGGCACCGGGGAGCTGTTTTTT CASSARLAGGRGTGELFF
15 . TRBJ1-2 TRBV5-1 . TGCGCCAGCAGGGTGGACAAGATACCTAACTATGGCTACACCTTC CASRVDKIPNYGYTF
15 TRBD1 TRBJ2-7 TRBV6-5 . TGTGCCAGCAGCGCCCAGACAGGGGGCGGAGACGAGCAGTACTTC CASSAQTGGGDEQYF
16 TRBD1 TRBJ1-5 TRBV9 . TGTGCCAGCAGCACTGGGACAGGGGATAGCAATCAGCCCCAGCATTTT CASSTGTGDSNQPQHF
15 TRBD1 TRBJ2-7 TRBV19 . TGTGCCAGTAGGAATGACAGGGGCACTACGTCCGAGCAGTACTTC CASRNDRGTTSEQYF
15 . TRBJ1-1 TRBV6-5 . TGTGCCAGCAGCGACAACAGCTTCATGAACACTGAAGCTTTCTTT CASSDNSFMNTEAFF
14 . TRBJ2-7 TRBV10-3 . TGTGCCATCAGTGAGTCCCGGACAGAGGACGAGCAGTACTTC CAISESRTEDEQYF
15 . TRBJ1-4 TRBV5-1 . TGCGCCAGCAGCCGCGGGGGGAAACCGAATGAAAAACTGTTTTTT CASSRGGKPNEKLFF
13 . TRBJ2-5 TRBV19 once TGTGCCAGTAGTATACTAGTTTGGGAGACCCAGTACTTC CASSILVWETQYF
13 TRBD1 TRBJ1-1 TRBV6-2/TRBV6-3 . TGTGCCAGCAGTCCGGGACAGGGATACAAAGCTTTCTTT CASSPGQGYKAFF
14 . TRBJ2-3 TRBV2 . TGTGCCAGCAGTCCGGGGTTCCTCTCCCTTACGCAGTATTTT CASSPGFLSLTQYF
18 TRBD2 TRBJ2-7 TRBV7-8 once TGTGCCAGCTGCTTCTCTGGGGGCGGGGGGACACTTCCCTACGAGCAGTACTTC CASCFSGGGGTLPYEQYF
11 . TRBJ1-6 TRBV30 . TGTGCCTGGAGTGTCGGGGGACCCCTCCACTTT CAWSVGGPLHF
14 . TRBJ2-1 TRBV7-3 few TGTGCCAGCAGCGAAACTGGGCCAGGCAATGAGCAGTTCTTC CASSETGPGNEQFF
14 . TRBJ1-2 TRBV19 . TGTGCCACCAGGCGCCAGGAAGGATACTATGGCTACACCTTC CATRRQEGYYGYTF
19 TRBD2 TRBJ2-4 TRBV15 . TGTGCCACCAGCAGAGTTCAGCGGGGGGGCACTAGGGCCAAAAACATTCAGTACTTC CATSRVQRGGTRAKNIQYF
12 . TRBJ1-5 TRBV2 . TGTGCCAGCAGTGAAACCGGGCAGCCCCAGCATTTT CASSETGQPQHF
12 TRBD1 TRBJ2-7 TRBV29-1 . TGCAGCGCCCGACTGGACAGGGTCGAGCAGTACTTC CSARLDRVEQYF
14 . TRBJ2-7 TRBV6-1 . TGTGCCAGCAGTGAATTGGGAGGCCCCTACGAGCAGTACTTC CASSELGGPYEQYF
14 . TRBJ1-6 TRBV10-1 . TGCGCCAGCAGTGAGGGTCAGAACAATTCACCCCTCCACTTT CASSEGQNNSPLHF
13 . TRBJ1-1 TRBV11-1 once TGTGCCAGCAGCTTAACTGGACAGTTTGAAGCTTTCTTT CASSLTGQFEAFF
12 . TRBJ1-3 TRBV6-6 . TGTGCCAGTAGGGGTTCCGGAAACACCATATATTTT CASRGSGNTIYF
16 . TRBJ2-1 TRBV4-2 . TGTGCCAGCAGCCAGGACTCCGGGACTCGCTACAATGAGCAGTTCTTC CASSQDSGTRYNEQFF
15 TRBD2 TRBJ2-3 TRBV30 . TGTGCCTGGTCTGTAAGCGGGACTAGCGGGAGCACGCAGTATTTT CAWSVSGTSGSTQYF